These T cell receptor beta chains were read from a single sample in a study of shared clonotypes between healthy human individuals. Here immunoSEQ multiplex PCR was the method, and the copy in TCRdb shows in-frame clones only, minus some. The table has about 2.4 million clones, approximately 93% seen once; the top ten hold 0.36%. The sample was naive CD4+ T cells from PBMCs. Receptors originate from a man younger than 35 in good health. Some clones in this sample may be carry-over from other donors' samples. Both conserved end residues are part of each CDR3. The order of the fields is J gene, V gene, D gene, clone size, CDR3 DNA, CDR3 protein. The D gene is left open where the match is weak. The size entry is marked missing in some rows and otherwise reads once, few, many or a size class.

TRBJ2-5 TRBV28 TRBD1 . TGTGCCAGCAACCAGCTTAGGACAGGCGGCCAAGAGACCCAGTACTTC CASNQLRTGGQETQYF
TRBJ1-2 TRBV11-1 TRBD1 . TGTGCCAGCAGCACCCGACAGGGAGATGGCTACACCTTC CASSTRQGDGYTF
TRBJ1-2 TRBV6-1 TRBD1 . TGTGCCAGCAGAATGGACAGGGAGGGCGGCTACACCTTC CASRMDREGGYTF
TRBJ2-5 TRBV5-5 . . TGTGCCAGCAGCTTCCGGCTAGCGGCAGGGGCCCAGTACTTC CASSFRLAAGAQYF
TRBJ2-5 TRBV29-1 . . TGCAGCGTTGAGGGGAGGTCGAGTCTGTACTTC CSVEGRSSLYF
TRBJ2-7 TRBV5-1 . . TGCGCCAGCAGCCTCGTGACAGGCAACTACGAGCAGTACTTC CASSLVTGNYEQYF
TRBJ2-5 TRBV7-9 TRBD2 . TGTGCCAGCAGCTTAGCTAGGGCTAGCGGGTTAGAGACCCAGTACTTC CASSLARASGLETQYF
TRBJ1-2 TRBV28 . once TGTGCCAGCAGCTTAGTTGCGGGGCCTGGCTACACCTTC CASSLVAGPGYTF
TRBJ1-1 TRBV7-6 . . TGTGCCAGCAGCTTAGGGGGGACTGTTAACACTGAAGCTTTCTTT CASSLGGTVNTEAFF
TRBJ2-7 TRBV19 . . TGTGCCAGTAGTATGGCCCCCGGGGGAAACGAGCAGTACTTC CASSMAPGGNEQYF
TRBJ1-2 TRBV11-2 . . TGTGCCAGCACAGCCGAGGGCTATGGCTACACCTTC CASTAEGYGYTF
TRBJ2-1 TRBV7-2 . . TGTGCCAGCAGCTTCGATCCCGGAGCGGGCAATGAGCAGTTCTTC CASSFDPGAGNEQFF
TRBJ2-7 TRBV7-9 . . TGTGCCAGCATCGGCCGGTTCCCTACCTACGAGCAGTACTTC CASIGRFPTYEQYF
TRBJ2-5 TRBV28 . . TGTGCCAGCAGTTTAAGTTCTGGGGGGAAGACCCAGTACTTC CASSLSSGGKTQYF
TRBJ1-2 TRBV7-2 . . TGTGCCAGCAGGAAACAGGAATCAAGTCCCTATGGCTACACCTTC CASRKQESSPYGYTF
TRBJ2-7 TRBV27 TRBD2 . TGTGCCAGCAGTTTTTCCGGGGGCGGGAGGGCCAGAGAGCAGTACTTC CASSFSGGGRAREQYF
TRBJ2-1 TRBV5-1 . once TGCGCCAGCAGCTTCGAGACGGCCTCCTACAATGAGCAGTTCTTC CASSFETASYNEQFF
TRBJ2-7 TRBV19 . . TGTGCCAGTAGCACGGGAAGGGGGGTTCTCGAGCAGTACTTC CASSTGRGVLEQYF
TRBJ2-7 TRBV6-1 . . TGTGCCAGCAGTGTGCAGGAGGGTTCCTACGAGCAGTACTTC CASSVQEGSYEQYF
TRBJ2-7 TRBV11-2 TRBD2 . TGTGCCAGCAGCTTAAAGCGGGAGGGGGACGAGCAGTACTTC CASSLKREGDEQYF
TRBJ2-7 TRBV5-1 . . TGCGCCAGCAGCTTGGCCGCAGGGTCCTCCTACGAGCAGTACTTC CASSLAAGSSYEQYF
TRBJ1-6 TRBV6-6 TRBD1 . TGTGCCAGCAGTTACACCCAGACCTCAGGGGGCTCACCCCTCCACTTT CASSYTQTSGGSPLHF
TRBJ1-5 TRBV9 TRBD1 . TGTGCCAGCAGCAAAGGACAGGGTTCCAATCAGCCCCAGCATTTT CASSKGQGSNQPQHF
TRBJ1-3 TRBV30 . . TGTGCCTGGAGCCACCCCCGGGGGGCCGGAAACACCATATATTTT CAWSHPRGAGNTIYF
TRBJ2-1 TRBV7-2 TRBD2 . TGTGCCAGCAGAGATAGGACTAGCGGGAGCATCGCCAATGAGCAGTTCTTC CASRDRTSGSIANEQFF
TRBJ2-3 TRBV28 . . TGTGCCAGCATCGCTGCCCCGGGGTCCTCTAGCACAGATACGCAGTATTTT CASIAAPGSSSTDTQYF
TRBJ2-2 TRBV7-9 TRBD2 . TGTGCCAGCAGTTTTAGCGGGAGGGCCACCGGGGAGCTGTTTTTT CASSFSGRATGELFF
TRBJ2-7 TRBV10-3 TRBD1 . TGTGCCATCAGTGAGTGGACAGGGGGCACTACTGGGCAGTACTTC CAISEWTGGTTGQYF
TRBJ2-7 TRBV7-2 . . TGTGCCAGCAGCCCAGGGACACAGGCGAAACAGTACTTC CASSPGTQAKQYF
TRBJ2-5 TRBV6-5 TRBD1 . TGTGCCAGCAGTTCACAGGGGAATCCCCAAGAGACCCAGTACTTC CASSSQGNPQETQYF
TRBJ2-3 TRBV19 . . TGTGCCAGTAGTATAGTGCGTGGGGTACCCACAGATACGCAGTATTTT CASSIVRGVPTDTQYF